One sample yielded the 23 T cell receptor beta chains listed below, sequenced in a study of CD8 T cells in Susac syndrome. The RNA, 0.5 to 1 ug, was put through reverse transcription using random hexamers. TCRdb used MiXCR to reprocess the immunoSEQ multiplex PCR reads, holding one entry per CDR3 protein. The repertoire holds nearly 70,000 distinct CDR3 sequences, with 85% to 95% as singletons. Sequenced: CD8+ T cells from PBMCs. These receptors came from a human donor in good health.

This clonotype is a singleton in its sample. This rearrangement joins TRBV7-8 to TRBJ1-4, with D maybe TRBD1 (6 bases). V was cut by 4 bases and J by 8 bases, with 14 bases left in between. The CDR3 has 14 amino acids. Germline CDR1 and CDR2: SGHVS and FQNEAQ. This chain's CDR3 is CASSSPGAREKLFF. CDR3 in DNA: TGTGCCAGCAGCTCCCCAGGGGCGCGGGAAAAACTGTTTTTT. The full variable domain, completed using reference TRBV7-8 and TRBJ1-4, is GAGVSQSPRYKVAKRGQDVALRCDPISGHVSLFWYQQALGQGPEFLTYFQNEAQLDKSGLPSDRFFAERPEGSVSTLKIQRTQQEDSAVYLCASSSPGAREKLFFGSGTQLSVL.

The chain links TRBV4-3 to TRBJ1-1; weak D call: TRBD1 (5 bases). Trimming cost V 4 bases and J 7 bases, with 13 bases left between them. Germline CDR1 is LGHNA and CDR2 is YSLEER. The CDR3 consists of 13 residues. DNA for the CDR3: TGCGCCAGCAGCCTCGTGTGGGGCGTTGAAGCTTTCTTT. Protein: CASSLVWGVEAFF.

This clonotype has just one count. The V call is TRBV28, the J call TRBJ1-4; 7 nucleotides align to TRBD1. V shed 6 bases, J shed 7 bases, and the junction held 11 bases outside the gene matches. Per the germline V gene, CDR1 is MDHEN and CDR2 is SYDVKM. This CDR3 has 15 amino acids. The DNA for the CDR3 is TGTGCCAGCAGAGGGGACAGCTCTGCCGGTGAAAAACTGTTTTTT. Translated, it gives CASRGDSSAGEKLFF. Using reference TRBV28 and TRBJ1-4 for the parts outside the CDR3, the full variable domain is DVKVTQSSRYLVKRTGEKVFLECVQDMDHENMFWYRQDPGLGLRLIYFSYDVKMKEKGDIPEGYSVSREKKERFSLILESASTNQTSMYLCASRGDSSAGEKLFFGSGTQLSVL.

This clonotype has only one observation. This rearrangement joins TRBV12-3 or TRBV12-4 to TRBJ1-5; no reliable D call. CDR3 size: 12 residues. The germline V and J ends were trimmed by 11 bases and 3 bases, with 11 bases remaining between them. DNA for the CDR3: TGTGCCTCCCGCGTGGACAATCAGCCCCAGCATTTT. Protein product: CASRVDNQPQHF.

The chain joins TRBV24-1 to TRBJ1-2, with D possibly TRBD1 on 6 matching bases. Germline CDR1 reads KGHDR; CDR2 reads SFDVKD. Trimming stripped 4 bases from V and 3 bases from J, with 17 bases between. The CDR3 extends over 16 amino acids. CDR3 in amino acids: CATSDPTLTGDYGYTF. The CDR3, as DNA: TGTGCCACCAGTGACCCTACTCTGACAGGCGACTATGGCTACACCTTC.

This CDR3 reads CSAYPTGGLSYAGANVLTF. CDR3 DNA: TGCAGTGCTTATCCGACAGGGGGCTTGAGTTATGCTGGGGCCAACGTCCTGACTTTC. The chain employs TRBV20-1 and TRBJ2-6; 10 nucleotides align to TRBD1. Trimming removed 5 bases from V and 2 bases from J; junction bases left unmatched: 15. There are 19 residues in the CDR3. Germline CDR1 is DFQATT and CDR2 is SNEGSKA (reference sequence).

V gene TRBV3-1 combines with J gene TRBJ1-2; TRBD1 is a possible D gene (5 bases). Germline CDR1 reads LGHDT; CDR2 reads YNNKEL (reference sequence). With 0 bases removed from V and 6 bases from J, the gap between germline ends came to 14 bases. CDR3 length: 15 residues. CDR3 loop: CASSQDGDPIDGYTF. The DNA of the CDR3 is TGTGCCAGCAGCCAAGATGGGGACCCAATCGATGGCTACACCTTC.

The CDR3 coding sequence is TGTGCCAGCAGCGTATTCGGGCCGAACACAGATACGCAGTATTTT. It codes for CASSVFGPNTDTQYF. V is TRBV9 and J is TRBJ2-3; the D is unclear. V lost 1 base, J lost 2 bases, and 11 bases lay in between. The V gene's germline CDR1 is SGDLS and CDR2 YYNGEE. The CDR3 has 15 amino acids.

The V gene is TRBV5-6, the J gene TRBJ2-3, with 9 bases that match TRBD2. Losses at the gene ends were 7 bases for V and 4 bases for J; bases not matched to a gene: 10. CDR3 size: 15 residues. The germline gives CDR1 SGHDT, CDR2 YYEEEE. As DNA, the CDR3 is TGTGCCAGCCTGGTTGCGGGGGGGGTAGCAGATACGCAGTATTTT. It is translated as CASLVAGGVADTQYF. Supplemented by reference TRBV5-6 and TRBJ2-3, the full variable domain reads DAGVTQSPTHLIKTRGQQVTLRCSPKSGHDTVSWYQQALGQGPQFIFQYYEEEERQRGNFPDRFSGHQFPNYSSELNVNALLLGDSALYLCASLVAGGVADTQYFGPGTRLTVL.

The chain combines TRBV2 with TRBJ1-2; D ambiguous. The CDR3 length is 16 residues. Trimming cost V 4 bases and J 2 bases, with 17 bases left between them. Germline values: CDR1 SNHLY, CDR2 FYNNEI. CDR3: CASSGSITNLNYGYTF. CDR3 nucleotide sequence: TGTGCCAGCAGTGGCTCGATTACCAACCTAAACTATGGCTACACCTTC.

The CDR3 sequence is CAIGSGQDSGNTIYF. CDR3 sequence (DNA): TGTGCCATCGGATCCGGACAAGACTCTGGAAACACCATATATTTT. This chain connects TRBV10-3 to TRBJ1-3; D might be TRBD1 (5 bases). Between the trimmed V and J ends, which lost 8 bases and 0 bases, there was a span of 14 bases. The CDR3 totals 15 residues. The germline CDR1 and CDR2 sequences are ENHRY and SYGVKD.

The rearrangement joins TRBV7-9 to TRBJ2-7; D perhaps matches TRBD2 (5 bases). CDR1 is SEHNR, CDR2 FQNEAQ, per germline (reference sequence). The CDR3 spans 12 residues. Between the trimmed V and J ends, which lost 3 bases and 3 bases, there was a span of 6 bases. The chain's CDR3 is CASSFEGYEQYV. CDR3 DNA: TGTGCCAGCAGCTTTGAGGGCTACGAGCAGTACGTC.

This chain connects TRBV29-1 to TRBJ1-4; D is unclear. Trimming took off 6 bases at V and 7 bases at J, with 18 bases between the two ends. Germline loops: CDR1 SQVTM, CDR2 ANQGSEA. There are 14 residues in the CDR3. CDR3 loop: CSVGNSDPFEKLFF. The CDR3 nucleotides read TGCAGCGTAGGCAACAGCGACCCTTTTGAAAAACTGTTTTTT.

The V and J genes are TRBV5-6 and TRBJ2-4, with TRBD1 matching over 12 bases. Germline V gene sequence: CDR1 SGHDT, CDR2 YYEEEE. The CDR3 runs 19 residues. The J segment lost 0 bases and the V segment lost 3 bases, leaving 10 bases of the junction unmatched. DNA for the CDR3: TGTGCCAGCAGCTCGTCCCGGGACAGGGGGCGCAAAGCCAAAAACATTCAGTACTTC. Translation: CASSSSRDRGRKAKNIQYF.

J is TRBJ2-7 and V is TRBV20-1; D may correspond to TRBD1 or TRBD2 (5 bases each). In germline, CDR1 is DFQATT, CDR2 SNEGSKA (reference sequence). With 0 bases removed from V and 6 bases from J, the gap between germline ends came to 24 bases. The CDR3 length is 17 residues. CDR3 in DNA: TGCAGTGCTAGAGATCGGCGAGGGACGATTCGAGGGGTCGAGCAGTACGTC. As protein: CSARDRRGTIRGVEQYV.

The V and J genes are TRBV20-1 and TRBJ2-7; D gene unclear. Germline values: CDR1 DFQATT, CDR2 SNEGSKA (reference sequence). V was pared by 3 bases and J by 3 bases, with 15 bases between. The CDR3 length is 14 residues. In DNA, the CDR3 is TGCAGTGCTAGCAGTACCGATTTAGGCTACGAGCAGTACTTC. Translated, it gives CSASSTDLGYEQYF.

This rearrangement joins TRBV7-9 to TRBJ2-2, with 9 bases fitting TRBD1. The V segment lost 5 bases and the J segment 6 bases; nucleotides outside the gene matches: 7. The CDR3 covers 15 residues. Looked up from germline, CDR1 is SEHNR and CDR2 is FQNEAQ (reference sequence). The CDR3 loop reads CASSPEDRGPGELFF. The DNA for the CDR3 is TGTGCCAGCAGCCCGGAGGACAGGGGTCCCGGGGAGCTGTTTTTT.

J is TRBJ2-5 and V is TRBV3-1; tentatively, D is TRBD1 (6 bases). The length of the CDR3 is 15 residues. Deletions cut 3 bases from V and 5 bases from J, with 16 bases between. Looked up from germline, CDR1 is LGHDT and CDR2 is YNNKEL (reference sequence). CDR3 amino acids: CASSQDLIQGETQYF. For the CDR3, the DNA is TGTGCCAGCAGCCAGGATTTAATACAGGGTGAGACCCAGTACTTC.

V gene TRBV20-1 combines with J gene TRBJ1-2; maybe TRBD1 (5 bases). V lost 4 bases, J lost 0 bases, and 15 bases lay in between. Germline CDR1 is DFQATT and CDR2 is SNEGSKA (reference sequence). This CDR3 has 15 residues. CDR3 amino acids: CSAIGGDGANYGYTF. CDR3 coding DNA: TGCAGTGCTATAGGAGGGGACGGTGCTAACTATGGCTACACCTTC.

This chain connects TRBV27 to TRBJ1-1, with D possibly matching TRBD1 (6 bases). In germline, CDR1 is MNHEY, CDR2 SMNVEV (reference sequence). V shed 5 bases and J shed 4 bases, with 11 bases lying between them. The CDR3 contains 13 residues. CDR3 amino acids: CASSPQGITEAFF. In DNA form, the CDR3 reads TGTGCCAGCAGTCCCCAGGGGATCACTGAAGCTTTCTTT.

In nucleotides, the CDR3 is TGTGCCAGCAGTTTATATAGCGGGGGGCACACAGATACGCAGTATTTT. Its protein product is CASSLYSGGHTDTQYF. V gene TRBV27 combines with J gene TRBJ2-3; 10 nucleotides line up with TRBD2. CDR3 size: 16 residues. Germline V lookup: CDR1 MNHEY, CDR2 SMNVEV (reference sequence). The ends lost 1 base at V and 2 bases at J; junction bases unmatched: 3.

This chain uses TRBV4-1 with TRBJ2-7; D gene uncertain. V was pared by 1 base and J by 2 bases, with 12 bases between. Germline CDR1 MGHRA, CDR2 YSYEKL. The CDR3 runs 15 residues. This chain's CDR3 is CASSQGQRKAYEQYV. The CDR3, as DNA: TGCGCCAGCAGCCAAGGTCAACGCAAGGCCTACGAGCAGTACGTC.

CDR3 sequence reads: CASRSVGDLTLTEGYTF. The CDR3 nucleotides read TGTGCCAGCAGGTCGGTCGGGGACCTAACCCTGACGGAAGGCTACACCTTC. The chain carries TRBV28 and TRBJ1-2; D might be TRBD1 (5 bases). V was pared by 6 bases and J by 8 bases, with 28 bases between. The CDR3 length is 17 residues. CDR1 and CDR2 (germline): MDHEN, SYDVKM.